This entry lists 4 T cell receptor beta chains sequenced from one sample in a study of lymphopenia after photon versus proton radiotherapy. Profiled with immunoSEQ multiplex PCR; TCRdb holds only in-frame clones, not every one. The table includes more than 70,000 clones, 83% detected once. The material sequenced was peripheral blood, taken from a patient treated with proton-based radiotherapy. The receptors come from a man aged 60 to 75 with pancreatic cancer.

This clone has only a few counts. The chain uses TRBV18 and TRBJ2-3; D is unresolved. Deletions cut 0 bases from V and 3 bases from J, with 10 bases between. Per germline, CDR1 KGHSH and CDR2 LQKENI. There are 15 residues in the CDR3. Here the CDR3 reads CASSPPGLGTDTQYF. The CDR3, as DNA: TGTGCCAGCTCACCACCAGGGCTGGGTACAGATACGCAGTATTTT.

The gene calls are TRBV5-1 and TRBJ2-3; TRBD2 is a possible D gene (6 bases). V lost 5 bases and J 0 bases, leaving 13 bases between the germline ends. The germline V gene encodes CDR1 SGHRS and CDR2 YFSETQ. There are 15 residues in the CDR3. The CDR3: CASSDGSGSTDTQYF. CDR3 in DNA: TGCGCCAGCAGTGACGGGAGCGGGAGCACAGATACGCAGTATTTT.

The V gene is TRBV5-6, the J gene TRBJ1-5; D uncertain. CDR3 size: 14 residues. Looked up from germline, CDR1 is SGHDT and CDR2 is YYEEEE. V shed 0 bases and J shed 2 bases, with 6 bases lying between them. The DNA for the CDR3 is TGTGCCAGCAGCTTGGCTCTCGGCAATCAGCCCCAGCATTTT. This codes for CASSLALGNQPQHF.

The gene calls are TRBV18 and TRBJ2-5; perhaps TRBD2 as D (5 bases). The CDR3 runs 10 residues. V lost 8 bases, J lost 5 bases, and 6 bases lay in between. Germline CDR1 and CDR2: KGHSH and LQKENI. In nucleotides, the CDR3 is TGTGCCAGCCGAGGGGAGACCCAGTACTTC. This codes for CASRGETQYF. Full variable domain (outside the CDR3, taken from reference TRBV18 and TRBJ2-5): NAGVMQNPRHLVRRRGQEARLRCSPMKGHSHVYWYRQLPEEGLKFMVYLQKENIIDESGMPKERFSAEFPKEGPSILRIQQVVRGDSAAYFCASRGETQYFGPGTRLLVL.